Each of the 23 T cell receptor beta chains below was sequenced from the same sample in a study of glioma-infiltrating T cells after dendritic cell vaccination. The method was immunoSEQ multiplex PCR; TCRdb's version includes in-frame clones alone and lacks a portion of them. The sample has fewer than 100,000 clones; about nine tenths are singletons. Sequencing used blood, obtained before dendritic cell vaccination. These receptors originate from a human donor with glioblastoma.

This chain connects TRBV27 to TRBJ2-2; 9 nucleotides match TRBD1. V was clipped by 3 bases and J by 4 bases; unmatched bases: 15. This CDR3 has 19 residues. Per the germline V gene, CDR1 is MNHEY and CDR2 is SMNVEV (reference sequence). In DNA, the CDR3 is TGTGCCAGCAGTTTCTCTCAGGACAGGGGCTACGCCGGCACCGGGGAGCTGTTTTTT. Protein product: CASSFSQDRGYAGTGELFF.

The chain employs TRBV10-3 and TRBJ1-1; TRBD1 matches at 7 bases. Germline CDR1 reads ENHRY; CDR2 reads SYGVKD. J lost 2 bases, V lost 6 bases, and 9 bases had no gene match. The CDR3 length is 15 residues. CDR3 sequence (DNA): TGTGCCATCAGGGAACAGGGGCGCAAAAACACTGAAGCTTTCTTT. Protein sequence: CAIREQGRKNTEAFF.

This clone turned up a few times. The chain couples TRBV7-6 to TRBJ1-1; no reliable D call. Trimming took off 5 bases at V and 0 bases at J, with 13 bases between the two ends. The CDR3 sequence is 15 residues long. Germline V gene sequence: CDR1 SGHVS, CDR2 FNYEAQ. CDR3 residues: CASSPDWSMNTEAFF. The CDR3 region has the DNA TGTGCCAGCAGCCCCGATTGGAGCATGAACACTGAAGCTTTCTTT.

The rearrangement uses TRBV21-1 and TRBJ2-5; TRBD2 is the table's D call and was not checked against the DNA. TRBV21-1 has pseudogene status. This CDR3 contains 13 residues. The CDR3 loop is CASRRHEGSTQYF. DNA for the CDR3: TGTGCCAGCAGAAGACACGAGGGATCTACCCAGTACTTC.

This clone was picked up a small number of times. This chain joins TRBV7-2 and TRBJ2-1; 8 bases are shared with TRBD2. CDR3 length: 15 amino acids. Germline values: CDR1 SGHTA, CDR2 FQGNSA. V dropped 4 bases and J dropped 7; count of bases not matched to a gene: 9. CDR3 residues: CASSSGLGTGNEQFF. In DNA, the CDR3 is TGTGCCAGCAGCTCGGGACTAGGGACGGGTAATGAGCAGTTCTTC.

The rearrangement links TRBV6-5 to TRBJ1-2; TRBD1 matches 11 bases. The germline V gene encodes CDR1 MNHEY and CDR2 SVGAGI. The CDR3 has 14 residues. V shed 2 bases and J 5 bases; nucleotides not matched to a gene: 1. CDR3 coding DNA: TGTGCCAGCAGTTACGGGACAGGGGGGTATGGCTACACCTTC. Its translation is CASSYGTGGYGYTF.

This clone has only a few counts. The chain carries TRBV7-2 and TRBJ2-4, with D maybe TRBD1 (6 bases). CDR1 and CDR2 (germline): SGHTA, FQGNSA. CDR3 length: 13 residues. The ends were cut back, 6 bases at V and 5 bases at J, with 11 bases in the middle. The chain's CDR3 is CASSWGPQNIQYF. The CDR3 nucleotides are TGTGCCAGCAGTTGGGGGCCCCAAAACATTCAGTACTTC.

The chain carries TRBV29-1 and TRBJ1-5; D is ambiguous. Germline CDR1 reads SQVTM; CDR2 reads ANQGSEA. This CDR3 contains 13 residues. V lost 4 bases and J lost 5, with 12 bases in between. CDR3: CSVVDGPDQPQHF. In DNA, the CDR3 is TGCAGCGTTGTAGACGGTCCGGATCAGCCCCAGCATTTT.

The chain uses TRBV6-5 and TRBJ1-2; D possibly corresponds to TRBD1 (5 bases). The CDR3 spans 15 residues. CDR1 is MNHEY and CDR2 is SVGAGI in the germline V gene. V was cut by 2 bases and J by 1 base, with 11 bases left in between. In DNA, the CDR3 is TGTGCCAGCAGTTACGATGGCAGGGTTAACTATGGCTACACCTTC. The encoded protein is CASSYDGRVNYGYTF.

The chain joins TRBV29-1 to TRBJ1-6; 9 nucleotides align to TRBD1. With 6 bases clipped from V and 8 bases from J, the junction kept 8 bases outside the gene matches. CDR3 length equals 14 residues. CDR1 is SQVTM and CDR2 is ANQGSEA in the germline V gene. CDR3 sequence reads: CSVKFTGGDSPLHF. CDR3 nucleotides: TGCAGCGTCAAATTTACAGGGGGCGATTCACCCCTCCACTTT.

The rearrangement joins TRBV2 to TRBJ2-7; 7 bases map to TRBD1. Germline-derived CDR1 and CDR2 are SNHLY and FYNNEI. V gave up 8 bases and J gave up 0 bases; unmatched junction bases: 19. The CDR3 runs 18 residues. Here the CDR3 DNA reads TGTGCCAGCGGTTTTAGACCAGGGACAGCCAGTAACTCCTACGAGCAGTACTTC. Its protein is CASGFRPGTASNSYEQYF. The variable domain in full, completed from reference TRBV2 and TRBJ2-7, reads EPEVTQTPSHQVTQMGQEVILRCVPISNHLYFYWYRQILGQKVEFLVSFYNNEISEKSEIFDDQFSVERPDGSNFTLKIRSTKLEDSAMYFCASGFRPGTASNSYEQYFGPGTRLTVT.

The V and J genes are TRBV19 and TRBJ1-2, with D uncertain. CDR1 LNHDA and CDR2 SQIVND come from the germline V gene (reference sequence). V was shortened by 3 bases and J by 4 bases, with 18 bases between the two germline ends. This CDR3 comprises 16 residues. The chain's CDR3 is CASSIPSGRLLYGYTF. CDR3 in DNA: TGTGCCAGTAGTATCCCCTCCGGCAGGCTCCTCTATGGCTACACCTTC.

This clone appeared a single time. CDR3 sequence reads: CASRDRSYGYTF. CDR3 sequence (DNA): TGTGCCAGCAGAGACAGAAGCTATGGCTACACCTTC. The chain is built from TRBV6-5 and TRBJ1-2; D may be TRBD1 (5 bases). Per germline, CDR1 MNHEY and CDR2 SVGAGI. This CDR3 comprises 12 residues. V shed 6 bases and J shed 4 bases, with 9 bases lying between them.

This sequence joins TRBV15 and TRBJ1-2; 9 bases map to TRBD1. CDR3 size: 14 residues. V lost 3 bases to trimming and J lost 5 bases; unmatched junction nucleotides: 4. CDR1 and CDR2 from the germline V gene are LNHNV and YYDKDF (reference sequence). CDR3 DNA sequence: TGTGCCACCAGCAGTGCGGGACAGGGTTATGGCTACACCTTC. Translating gives CATSSAGQGYGYTF.

The rearrangement uses TRBV29-1 and TRBJ2-2, with D uncertain. The length of the CDR3 is 13 residues. The germline CDR1 and CDR2 sequences are SQVTM and ANQGSEA. The V end was cut by 2 bases, the J end by 1 base, with 5 bases between. Written as DNA, the CDR3 is TGCAGCGTTGAACCGGTGAACACCGGGGAGCTGTTTTTT. It codes for CSVEPVNTGELFF.

The gene calls are TRBV10-2 and TRBJ2-7; D uncertain. Germline values: CDR1 WSHSY, CDR2 SAAADI. The CDR3 has 12 amino acids. The V and J ends lost 6 bases and 3 bases respectively, with 9 bases between them. The CDR3 is CASRGSLYEQYF. DNA for the CDR3: TGCGCCAGCAGGGGCAGTCTCTACGAGCAGTACTTC.

The chain recombines TRBV6-1 with TRBJ2-1; 7 nucleotides line up with TRBD2. CDR3 size: 14 residues. The trim removed 7 bases at V and 0 bases at J, leaving 3 bases unmatched. Germline V gene sequence: CDR1 MNHNS, CDR2 SASEGT. The CDR3 region is CASKSGVSYNEQFF. In DNA form, the CDR3 reads TGTGCCAGCAAAAGCGGGGTCTCCTACAATGAGCAGTTCTTC.

This clone was counted only a few times. The V gene is TRBV5-1, the J gene TRBJ2-3; 7 positions match TRBD1. The V segment lost 4 bases and the J segment 6 bases; nucleotides outside the gene matches: 14. This CDR3 spans 16 amino acids. In germline, CDR1 is SGHRS, CDR2 YFSETQ. This CDR3 is CASSPETGFSPDTQYF. DNA of the CDR3: TGCGCCAGCAGCCCCGAGACAGGGTTTTCCCCCGATACGCAGTATTTT. Supplemented by reference TRBV5-1 and TRBJ2-3, the full variable domain reads KAGVTQTPRYLIKTRGQQVTLSCSPISGHRSVSWYQQTPGQGLQFLFEYFSETQRNKGNFPGRFSGRQFSNSRSEMNVSTLELGDSALYLCASSPETGFSPDTQYFGPGTRLTVL.

This clone showed up just a few times. This chain uses TRBV21-1 with TRBJ2-7; the D call in the table, TRBD2, was not verified against the DNA. TRBV21-1 is an annotated pseudogene. The CDR3 has 13 residues. For the CDR3, the DNA is TGTGCCATAGATAGCGGGAGGGCCGACGAGCAGTACTTC. Translating gives CAIDSGRADEQYF.

This rearrangement joins TRBV27 to TRBJ2-2; D call uncertain. V gave up 5 bases and J gave up 0 bases, with 13 bases separating them. Germline V gene lookup returns CDR1 MNHEY and CDR2 SMNVEV (reference sequence). The CDR3 spans 16 residues. Here the CDR3 DNA reads TGTGCCAGCAGTCCCACAGTGTTCGCGAACACCGGGGAGCTGTTTTTT. It is translated as CASSPTVFANTGELFF.

The chain combines TRBV5-4 with TRBJ2-1; a possible D gene is TRBD2 (5 bases). The V gene's germline CDR1 is SGHNT and CDR2 YYREEE (reference sequence). The CDR3 has 11 residues. Trimming pared 0 bases from V and 14 bases from J, leaving 9 bases between. CDR3 bases: TGTGCCAGCAGCTTGGGAGGGCCCAAGTTCTTC. Residues: CASSLGGPKFF.

The V gene is TRBV29-1, the J gene TRBJ1-2; D is unresolved. The CDR3 is made up of 12 amino acids. Germline V lookup: CDR1 SQVTM, CDR2 ANQGSEA. V shed 5 bases and J shed 5 bases, with 12 bases lying between them. The CDR3 DNA follows: TGCAGCGTTCCCTGGGCTGAGTATGGCTACACCTTC. Amino acids: CSVPWAEYGYTF.

As regards this clone: The same CDR3 is also encoded by other DNA sequences in this sample. The genes are TRBV6-5 and TRBJ1-2; a weak D match, TRBD1 (6 bases). CDR1 and CDR2 from the germline V gene are MNHEY and SVGAGI. This CDR3 region has 13 residues. Trimming removed 3 bases at V and 7 bases at J, with 12 bases between. The CDR3, as DNA: TGTGCCAGCAGTTATGGGGGGGCTGGTGGCTACACCTTC. Translated, it gives CASSYGGAGGYTF.